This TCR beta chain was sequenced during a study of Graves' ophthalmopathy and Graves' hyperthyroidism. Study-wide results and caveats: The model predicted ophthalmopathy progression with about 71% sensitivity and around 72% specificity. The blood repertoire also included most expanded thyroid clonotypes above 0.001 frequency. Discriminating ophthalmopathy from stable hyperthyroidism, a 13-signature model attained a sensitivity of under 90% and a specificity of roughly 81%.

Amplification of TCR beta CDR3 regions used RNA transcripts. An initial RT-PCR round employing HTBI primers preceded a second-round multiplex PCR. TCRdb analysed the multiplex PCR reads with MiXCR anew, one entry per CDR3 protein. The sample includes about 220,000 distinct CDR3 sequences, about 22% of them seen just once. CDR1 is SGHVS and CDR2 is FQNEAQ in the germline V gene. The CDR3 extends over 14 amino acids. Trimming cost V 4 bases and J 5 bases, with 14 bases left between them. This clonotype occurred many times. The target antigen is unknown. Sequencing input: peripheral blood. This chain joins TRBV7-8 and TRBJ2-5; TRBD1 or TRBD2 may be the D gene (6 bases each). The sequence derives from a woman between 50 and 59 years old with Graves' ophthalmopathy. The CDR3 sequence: CASSYSGQSETQYF. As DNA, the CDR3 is TGTGCCAGCAGCTATAGCGGACAGTCGGAGACCCAGTACTTC.